This T cell receptor (beta chain) derives from a study of cytomegalovirus exposure and HLA in healthy donors. Of note for this clone: The antigen remains unidentified.

With 60 Vbeta and 13 Jbeta primers, the PCR was carried out. Generated by immunoSEQ multiplex PCR, the TCRdb table keeps only in-frame clones and is missing some. The sample lists 130,000 or so clones, more than 70% occurring once. Germline V gene data show CDR1 as MDHEN and CDR2 as SYDVKM. The CDR3 sequence is 14 residues long. The J segment lost 9 bases and the V segment lost 6 bases, leaving 8 bases of the junction unmatched. General observations from the study: Based on reports, TCR beta sequences accurately predicted HLA-A and HLA-B alleles for most subjects. It was reported that the classifier diagnosed cytomegalovirus status with high specificity and sensitivity in both the original and validation cohorts. On later analysis, the bulk of CMV-associated TCR beta chains appeared to be HLA-restricted.

The J gene is TRBJ1-6, the V gene TRBV28, with TRBD1 matching 7 bases. The origin of this receptor is an older woman in good health and CMV-seronegative. The material sequenced was PBMCs. The CDR3 DNA sequence: TGTGCCAGCAGCCCACAGGGGATTTTTTCACCCCTCCACTTT. Protein sequence: CASSPQGIFSPLHF.